The 21 T cell receptor beta chains given below trace back to one sample, sequenced in a study of OX40 agonist ivuxolimab in advanced cancers. Profiling relied on immunoSEQ multiplex PCR, and the TCRdb table lists in-frame clones only, not all of them. The table records fewer than 30,000 clones, about 85% of them present only once. Material: CD4+ or CD8+ T cells sorted from blood, obtained in a trial of the OX40 agonist ivuxolimab. These receptors came from an adult with an advanced solid tumor such as melanoma, head and neck, liver or kidney cancer.

The chain employs TRBV7-2 and TRBJ2-3; TRBD2 aligns across 9 bases. V lost 2 bases and J lost 6; bases outside the gene matches: 6. CDR3 length: 15 amino acids. Germline V gene lookup returns CDR1 SGHTA and CDR2 FQGNSA. The DNA of the CDR3 is TGTGCCAGCAGCTTATCGGCGGGGGGGCCGGATACGCAGTATTTT. Amino acid sequence: CASSLSAGGPDTQYF.

The chain recombines TRBV5-4 with TRBJ2-7; weak D call: TRBD1 (6 bases). This CDR3 is built from 14 residues. Germline V gene data show CDR1 as SGHNT and CDR2 as YYREEE (reference sequence). The V and J ends lost 0 bases and 7 bases respectively, with 14 bases between them. The CDR3 DNA follows: TGTGCCAGCAGCTTGGATATGGGGGCACGGGAGCAGTACTTC. Amino acids: CASSLDMGAREQYF. Variable domain in full (rest from reference TRBV5-4 and TRBJ2-7): ETGVTQSPTHLIKTRGQQVTLRCSSQSGHNTVSWYQQALGQGPQFIFQYYREEENGRGNFPPRFSGLQFPNYSSELNVNALELDDSALYLCASSLDMGAREQYFGPGTRLTVT.

This chain links TRBV11-2 with TRBJ2-3; 14 bases are a match to TRBD2. Per the germline V gene, CDR1 is SGHAT and CDR2 is FQNNGV. The CDR3 length is 17 residues. The J segment lost 6 bases and the V segment lost 4 bases, leaving 9 bases of the junction unmatched. This CDR3 reads CASSSMWTSGGRDTQYF. The CDR3 region has the DNA TGTGCCAGCAGCTCCATGTGGACTAGCGGGGGGCGGGATACGCAGTATTTT.

The chain combines TRBV5-5 with TRBJ1-1; D gene uncertain. V lost 2 bases to trimming and J lost 0 bases, with 8 bases between them. This CDR3 comprises 14 residues. Germline lookup yields CDR1 SGHKS and CDR2 YYEKEE (reference sequence). The CDR3 DNA sequence: TGTGCCAGCAGCTTCCACGCGTTGAACACTGAAGCTTTCTTT. This translates into CASSFHALNTEAFF.

This clone was seen only once. J is TRBJ1-2 and V is TRBV12-5; D unclear. Germline V gene sequence: CDR1 LGHNT, CDR2 FRNRAP. The CDR3 is 17 amino acids. Trimming took off 0 bases at V and 0 bases at J, with 14 bases between the two ends. In nucleotides, the CDR3 is TGTGCTAGTGGTTTGGTACTGAGCGCCAGCACTAACTATGGCTACACCTTC. Amino acid sequence: CASGLVLSASTNYGYTF.

The gene calls are TRBV19 and TRBJ2-3; 9 bases are a match to TRBD1. Germline trimming cut 1 base from V and 14 bases from J; bases unmatched to any gene: 7. Germline-derived CDR1 and CDR2 are LNHDA and SQIVND (reference sequence). CDR3 size: 13 residues. The CDR3 loop reads CASSIAPGQGLYF. In nucleotides, the CDR3 is TGTGCCAGTAGTATAGCCCCGGGACAGGGTTTGTATTTT. Full variable domain (remainder filled in from reference TRBV19 and TRBJ2-3): DGGITQSPKYLFRKEGQNVTLSCEQNLNHDAMYWYRQDPGQGLRLIYYSQIVNDFQKGDIAEGYSVSREKKESFPLTVTSAQKNPTAFYLCASSIAPGQGLYFGPGTRLTVL.

The V and J genes are TRBV15 and TRBJ2-3; D unresolved. The CDR3 is made up of 16 amino acids. The V end lost 7 bases, the J end lost 0 bases, and 17 bases lay between the germline ends. Germline CDR1 LNHNV, CDR2 YYDKDF (reference sequence). The CDR3: CATNSRFPTSTDTQYF. The CDR3 DNA reads TGTGCCACCAACAGCAGGTTCCCCACTAGCACAGATACGCAGTATTTT.

The CDR3 region is CAWNPEGNQPQHF. For the CDR3, the DNA is TGTGCCTGGAACCCTGAGGGAAATCAGCCCCAGCATTTT. The chain has TRBV30 and TRBJ1-5; D unresolved. The ends were cut back, 4 bases at V and 4 bases at J, with 11 bases in the middle. Germline assignment: CDR1 GTSNPN and CDR2 SVGIG (reference sequence). The CDR3 contains 13 residues.

The chain carries TRBV29-1 and TRBJ1-1; D may be TRBD1 (6 bases). The CDR3 length is 14 residues. Germline lookup yields CDR1 SQVTM and CDR2 ANQGSEA. V shed 4 bases and J shed 3 bases, with 15 bases lying between them. The CDR3 DNA is TGCAGCGTTGCACGTGGGGGGCCGGACACTGAAGCTTTCTTT. This translates into CSVARGGPDTEAFF.

The rearrangement uses TRBV10-3 and TRBJ1-5; weak D call: TRBD1 (5 bases). The CDR3 covers 13 residues. The germline CDR1 and CDR2 sequences are ENHRY and SYGVKD. The V end was cut by 7 bases, the J end by 6 bases, with 13 bases between. The CDR3 protein is CAINSGGGQPQHF. In DNA, the CDR3 is TGTGCCATCAATTCGGGGGGGGGTCAGCCCCAGCATTTT.

The chain joins TRBV9 to TRBJ2-1; D is possibly TRBD1 or TRBD2 (5 bases each). Trimming removed 3 bases from V and 5 bases from J, with 15 bases in between. From germline, CDR1 is SGDLS and CDR2 YYNGEE. The length of the CDR3 is 15 residues. In DNA, the CDR3 is TGTGCCAGCAGCGGGGGACCCCAATTAAACAATGAGCAGTTCTTC. This codes for CASSGGPQLNNEQFF.

This chain links TRBV27 with TRBJ2-3; 9 bases are a match to TRBD2. The CDR3 loop spans 17 amino acids. From germline, CDR1 is MNHEY and CDR2 SMNVEV (reference sequence). Trimming cost V 5 bases and J 3 bases; bases outside gene matches: 12. The CDR3 region is CASSISSGGGATDTQYF. Written as DNA, the CDR3 is TGTGCCAGCAGTATCTCGTCCGGCGGGGGGGCTACAGATACGCAGTATTTT.

The genes are TRBV6-1 and TRBJ1-1; D is possibly TRBD1 (5 bases). Germline V CDR1 and CDR2: MNHNS, SASEGT. V was pared by 4 bases and J by 0 bases, with 12 bases between. The CDR3 has 15 residues. The CDR3 nucleotides are TGTGCCAGCAGTGGTGGGACCACCATGAACACTGAAGCTTTCTTT. Translation: CASSGGTTMNTEAFF.

The chain joins TRBV28 to TRBJ2-5; D is unclear. Between the trimmed V and J ends, which lost 3 bases and 9 bases, there was a span of 8 bases. Germline lookup yields CDR1 MDHEN and CDR2 SYDVKM. The CDR3 runs 11 residues. DNA for the CDR3: TGTGCCAGCAGTTTTAGCCGTGCCCAGTACTTC. Translating it yields CASSFSRAQYF.

The chain is built from TRBV6-5 and TRBJ2-3; TRBD2 matches at 13 bases. The CDR3 runs 16 residues. CDR1 MNHEY and CDR2 SVGAGI come from the germline V gene. V was pared by 0 bases and J by 3 bases, with 0 bases of the junction left unmatched. The CDR3 spells CASSYSLAGGTDTQYF. Here the CDR3 DNA reads TGTGCCAGCAGTTACTCACTAGCGGGGGGGACAGATACGCAGTATTTT.

As concerns this clone: A read error may account for a junction end that differs from germline. This chain connects TRBV5-3 to TRBJ2-7, with 9 positions matching TRBD2. TRBV5-3 is known as an ORF, though its function is uncertain. The CDR3 runs 15 residues. CDR3 DNA sequence: TGTGCCAGCAGCTTTTTAGCGGGGGACTCCTACGAGCAGTACTTC. Amino acids: CASSFLAGDSYEQYF.

This chain uses TRBV29-1 with TRBJ2-5; unclear D gene. In germline, CDR1 is SQVTM, CDR2 ANQGSEA. The CDR3 runs to 10 residues. Trimming shortened V by 3 bases and J by 4 bases, and 3 bases separated the two germline ends. The CDR3 DNA follows: TGCAGCGTTGAGTTAGAGACCCAGTACTTC. Protein sequence: CSVELETQYF.

V and J are TRBV6-1 and TRBJ2-7; D is undetermined. The CDR3 length is 10 residues. The ends were cut back, 10 bases at V and 4 bases at J, with 8 bases in the middle. CDR1 is MNHNS, CDR2 SASEGT, per germline. CDR3 sequence reads: CATEYYEQYF. The CDR3 bases are TGTGCCACCGAGTATTACGAGCAGTACTTC.

In its sample, this clone was seen a few times. This chain connects TRBV7-9 to TRBJ1-2, with TRBD1 matching over 7 bases. The CDR3 runs to 13 residues. Germline V gene sequence: CDR1 SEHNR, CDR2 FQNEAQ (reference sequence). The V and J ends lost 6 bases and 8 bases, in that order; junction bases with no gene match: 9. The CDR3 loop is CASRGDSFRGYTF. The CDR3 nucleotides read TGTGCCAGCAGGGGGGACAGTTTTAGGGGCTACACCTTC.

V and J are TRBV11-2 and TRBJ2-7; TRBD2 might be the D (5 bases). CDR1 is SGHAT, CDR2 FQNNGV, per germline. Trimming stripped 4 bases from V and 3 bases from J, with 22 bases between. There are 17 residues in the CDR3. The CDR3, as DNA: TGTGCCAGCAGCTCCGGCCAAGGCGGGCGGGCGAACTACGAGCAGTACTTC. This encodes CASSSGQGGRANYEQYF.

The chain links TRBV2 to TRBJ2-1; D remains unclear. The germline V gene has CDR1 SNHLY and CDR2 FYNNEI. Deletions cut 0 bases from V and 4 bases from J, with 16 bases between. This CDR3 is built from 17 residues. CDR3 in DNA: TGTGCCAGCAGTGAAGCGGCCCGGACGTTCGGTTACAATGAGCAGTTCTTC. Protein sequence: CASSEAARTFGYNEQFF. The variable domain in full, completed from reference TRBV2 and TRBJ2-1, reads EPEVTQTPSHQVTQMGQEVILRCVPISNHLYFYWYRQILGQKVEFLVSFYNNEISEKSEIFDDQFSVERPDGSNFTLKIRSTKLEDSAMYFCASSEAARTFGYNEQFFGPGTRLTVL.